Below, one TCR beta chain is given with its context. Profiled with immunoSEQ multiplex PCR; TCRdb holds only in-frame clones, not every one. There are some 2,500,000 clones in the sample; around 93% occur only once, and 0.3% to 0.4% lies in the top ten. The CDR3 extends over 17 amino acids. Germline V gene data show CDR1 as SEHNR and CDR2 as FQNEAQ (reference sequence). V gave up 2 bases and J gave up 5 bases, with 18 bases separating them. The data were taken from a study of shared clonotypes between healthy human individuals. The chain combines TRBV7-9 with TRBJ1-4, with a weak D call TRBD1 (6 bases). The TCR originated in a man aged 18 to 30 in good health. Some clones in this sample may be carry-over from other donors' samples. Sequencing was performed on naive CD4+ T cells from PBMCs. Specified subset: CD45RA+ positively selected. CDR3 amino acids: CASSLMFGGGRNEKLFF. In DNA form, the CDR3 reads TGTGCCAGCAGCTTAATGTTTGGAGGGGGGAGAAATGAAAAACTGTTTTTT.